A single sample gave rise to the 31 T cell receptor beta chains below, sequenced in a study of blood T cells in healthy people across ages (dated by TCRdb to between 2015 and 2017). Library preparation employed 5' RACE. Instrument on record: Illumina HiSeq 2500. The second PCR ran for roughly 7 to 12 cycles and used a J-beta primer mix along with a sample-barcoded 5' primer. TCRdb cleaned the public reads at Q25 with fastp, built clones with MiXCR and kept in-frame beta chains. Each CDR3 protein gets just one entry, which takes the most common genes and DNA from the rows behind it. Recorded for this sample are about 720,000 distinct CDR3 sequences; 22% of them occurred a single time. The top ten hold 22% of the sample. The specimen was blood. The origin of the receptors is a man between 65 and 80 years old in good health.

This clonotype was seen a handful of times. Here the CDR3 DNA reads TGCAGTGCTCCATCCTGGCTAGAGACGGAGACAGCTTTCTTT. Translating gives CSAPSWLETETAFF. The chain has TRBV20-1 and TRBJ1-1; unclear D gene. This CDR3 contains 14 residues. CDR1 DFQATT and CDR2 SNEGSKA come from the germline V gene (reference sequence). The V gene lost 5 bases and the J gene lost 10 bases, with 23 bases spanning the gap.

This clonotype was seen repeatedly, ten times or more. This chain uses TRBV29-1 with TRBJ2-2, with TRBD1 as a possible D gene (5 bases). CDR1 is SQVTM, CDR2 ANQGSEA, per germline. The CDR3 spans 13 residues. V was pared by 4 bases and J by 2 bases, with 8 bases between. Written as DNA, the CDR3 is TGCAGCGTTGGGTGGGGCAACACCGGGGAGCTGTTTTTT. Protein sequence: CSVGWGNTGELFF.

This clonotype was counted only a few times. The genes are TRBV5-1 and TRBJ1-2; D not certain. The germline V and J ends were trimmed by 3 bases and 0 bases, with 9 bases remaining between them. The CDR3 covers 14 residues. CDR1 and CDR2 from the germline V gene are SGHRS and YFSETQ. The CDR3, as DNA: TGCGCCAGCAGCTCGGACGGCTCTAACTATGGCTACACCTTC. Translated: CASSSDGSNYGYTF. The variable domain in full, with the rest retrieved from reference TRBV5-1 and TRBJ1-2, is KAGVTQTPRYLIKTRGQQVTLSCSPISGHRSVSWYQQTPGQGLQFLFEYFSETQRNKGNFPGRFSGRQFSNSRSEMNVSTLELGDSALYLCASSSDGSNYGYTFGSGTRLTVV.

The chain uses TRBV6-6 and TRBJ2-7, with TRBD1 matching over 11 bases. The CDR3 runs 14 residues. CDR1 MNHNY and CDR2 SVGAGI come from the germline V gene (reference sequence). V lost 5 bases and J lost 3; bases outside the gene matches: 3. This CDR3 reads CASSRGTGGYEQYF. CDR3 coding DNA: TGTGCCAGCAGTAGGGGGACAGGGGGCTACGAGCAGTACTTC.

The chain uses TRBV15 and TRBJ1-2; the D is unclear. Trimming took 3 bases from V and 8 from J, leaving 10 bases between them. Germline CDR1 is LNHNV and CDR2 is YYDKDF (reference sequence). This CDR3 has 12 amino acids. The DNA of the CDR3 is TGTGCCACCAGCAGGGGTATTGACGGCTACACCTTC. It yields the protein CATSRGIDGYTF.

This clonotype was observed once. The chain has TRBV30 and TRBJ1-4, with D unclear. Germline values: CDR1 GTSNPN, CDR2 SVGIG (reference sequence). This CDR3 spans 14 amino acids. The germline V and J ends were trimmed by 2 bases and 8 bases, with 15 bases remaining between them. CDR3 residues: CAWSKAHRGEKLFF. CDR3 sequence (DNA): TGTGCCTGGAGTAAAGCACATCGAGGCGAAAAACTGTTTTTT.

The chain is built from TRBV29-1 and TRBJ2-5; 9 nucleotides align to TRBD1. V gave up 2 bases and J gave up 5 bases; unmatched junction bases: 6. CDR3 length equals 14 residues. The V gene's germline CDR1 is SQVTM and CDR2 ANQGSEA. The CDR3 sequence: CSVEWGQGGETQYF. The CDR3, as DNA: TGCAGCGTTGAATGGGGACAGGGAGGGGAGACCCAGTACTTC. Together with reference TRBV29-1 and TRBJ2-5, the CDR3 gives the full variable domain: SAVISQKPSRDICQRGTSLTIQCQVDSQVTMMFWYRQQPGQSLTLIATANQGSEATYESGFVIDKFPISRPNLTFSTLTVSNMSPEDSSIYLCSVEWGQGGETQYFGPGTRLLVL.

The rearrangement links TRBV5-1 to TRBJ2-3; no clear D. Germline values: CDR1 SGHRS, CDR2 YFSETQ. The CDR3 has 14 amino acids. Trimming left V 6 bases short and J 6 bases short, with 17 bases between. Here the CDR3 DNA reads TGCGCCAGCACCAAAAGGGTACCTCGGGATACGCAGTATTTT. Its protein is CASTKRVPRDTQYF.

V usage is TRBV10-3 and J usage is TRBJ2-5; D is uncertain. The germline V and J ends were trimmed by 4 bases and 3 bases, with 12 bases remaining between them. Germline V lookup: CDR1 ENHRY, CDR2 SYGVKD. The CDR3 consists of 14 residues. This CDR3 is CAISGPLKKETQYF. CDR3 in DNA: TGTGCCATCAGTGGACCGCTTAAGAAAGAGACCCAGTACTTC.

This clonotype was detected a few times. The gene calls are TRBV30 and TRBJ2-7; unclear D gene. This CDR3 is 13 amino acids long. From germline, CDR1 is GTSNPN and CDR2 SVGIG (reference sequence). Between the trimmed V and J ends, which lost 2 bases and 0 bases, there was a span of 8 bases. CDR3 DNA sequence: TGTGCCTGGAGTACCGGTCGCTCCTACGAGCAGTACGTC. Translation gives CAWSTGRSYEQYV.

This clonotype came up once. The CDR3 region is CASSYGGQGNDYGYTF. The CDR3 bases are TGTGCCAGCAGTTACGGTGGACAGGGTAACGACTATGGCTACACCTTC. The chain couples TRBV6-2 or TRBV6-3 to TRBJ1-2, with 8 bases lining up with TRBD1. Germline V gene data show CDR1 as MNHEY and CDR2 as SVGEGT. With 2 bases clipped from V and 3 bases from J, the junction kept 8 bases outside the gene matches. The CDR3 spans 16 residues.

There are a few counts of this clonotype. The genes are TRBV28 and TRBJ2-2; D is perhaps TRBD1 or TRBD2 (7 bases each). Germline V gene lookup returns CDR1 MDHEN and CDR2 SYDVKM. This CDR3 spans 14 amino acids. The V end was cut by 4 bases, the J end by 4 bases, with 10 bases between. The CDR3 DNA reads as TGTGCCAGCAGTTCAGGGGGGGCCACCGGGGAGCTGTTTTTT. It translates to CASSSGGATGELFF.

This clonotype was detected a few times. This chain uses TRBV27 with TRBJ1-2, with 7 bases that match TRBD1. Germline CDR1 is MNHEY and CDR2 is SMNVEV (reference sequence). After removal of 1 base from V and 2 bases from J, the junction contained 4 bases not matched to a gene. The CDR3 consists of 15 residues. CDR3 coding DNA: TGTGCCAGCAGTTTATTTCCAGGGGGAAACTATGGCTACACCTTC. Protein product: CASSLFPGGNYGYTF.

This clonotype was seen more than once but under ten times. V usage is TRBV9 and J usage is TRBJ2-3; D not certain. V shed 0 bases and J shed 5 bases, with 19 bases lying between them. The CDR3 sequence is 17 residues long. Germline loops: CDR1 SGDLS, CDR2 YYNGEE. The CDR3: CASSVGVVGIFGDTQYF. DNA of the CDR3: TGTGCCAGCAGCGTAGGAGTAGTCGGAATTTTTGGAGATACGCAGTATTTT. Complete variable domain (other parts from reference TRBV9 and TRBJ2-3): DSGVTQTPKHLITATGQRVTLRCSPRSGDLSVYWYQQSLDQGLQFLIQYYNGEERAKGNILERFSAQQFPDLHSELNLSSLELGDSALYFCASSVGVVGIFGDTQYFGPGTRLTVL.

This clonotype was seen repeatedly, ten times or more. This sequence joins TRBV20-1 and TRBJ1-1; D is unresolved. Trimming removed 5 bases from V and 3 bases from J, with 7 bases in between. Germline V gene data show CDR1 as DFQATT and CDR2 as SNEGSKA (reference sequence). CDR3 size: 11 residues. CDR3 residues: CSAGTDTEAFF. The DNA of the CDR3 is TGCAGTGCTGGCACGGACACTGAAGCTTTCTTT.

This clonotype turned up a few times. The chain carries TRBV20-1 and TRBJ2-1; 9 bases are shared with TRBD2. The CDR3 covers 15 residues. The V segment lost 3 bases and the J segment 4 bases; nucleotides outside the gene matches: 7. Germline loops: CDR1 DFQATT, CDR2 SNEGSKA (reference sequence). In nucleotides, the CDR3 is TGCAGTGCTAGCTCGGTGGCGGGGGGGTACAATGAGCAGTTCTTC. The encoded protein is CSASSVAGGYNEQFF.

The chain recombines TRBV20-1 with TRBJ1-2; 7 nucleotides align to TRBD1. The CDR3 totals 13 residues. V lost 0 bases to trimming and J lost 4 bases; unmatched junction nucleotides: 2. Looked up from germline, CDR1 is DFQATT and CDR2 is SNEGSKA (reference sequence). The CDR3 reads CSARDSGGYGYTF. For the CDR3, the DNA is TGCAGTGCTAGAGATTCAGGGGGCTATGGCTACACCTTC.

This clonotype was seen ten or more times. The chain uses TRBV5-1 and TRBJ2-1; 8 bases map to TRBD1. CDR3 length: 13 residues. CDR1 and CDR2 (germline): SGHRS, YFSETQ. V shed 6 bases and J 6 bases; nucleotides not matched to a gene: 5. The CDR3 loop is CASIGTGVNEQFF. Here the CDR3 DNA reads TGCGCCAGCATCGGGACAGGTGTCAATGAGCAGTTCTTC. Full variable domain (remainder filled in from reference TRBV5-1 and TRBJ2-1): KAGVTQTPRYLIKTRGQQVTLSCSPISGHRSVSWYQQTPGQGLQFLFEYFSETQRNKGNFPGRFSGRQFSNSRSEMNVSTLELGDSALYLCASIGTGVNEQFFGPGTRLTVL.

V gene TRBV10-3 combines with J gene TRBJ1-2; D perhaps matches TRBD1 (5 bases). V was trimmed by 2 bases and J by 4 bases, leaving 11 bases between them. The CDR3 runs 14 residues. The germline V gene encodes CDR1 ENHRY and CDR2 SYGVKD. The CDR3 here is CAISESGTVYGYTF. The CDR3 coding sequence is TGTGCCATCAGTGAGAGCGGGACGGTCTATGGCTACACCTTC.

The J gene is TRBJ1-2, the V gene TRBV5-1; a weak D match, TRBD1 (6 bases). V shed 2 bases and J shed 6 bases, with 17 bases lying between them. This CDR3 comprises 15 residues. Germline CDR1 is SGHRS and CDR2 is YFSETQ. CDR3 loop: CASSLRFQGHDGYTF. In DNA, the CDR3 is TGCGCCAGCAGCTTACGCTTTCAGGGGCACGATGGCTACACCTTC.

This rearrangement joins TRBV29-1 to TRBJ2-2; D is perhaps TRBD1 (6 bases). The germline gives CDR1 SQVTM, CDR2 ANQGSEA. Trimming shortened V by 7 bases and J by 3 bases, and 15 bases separated the two germline ends. The CDR3 runs 14 residues. CDR3 protein: CSGGQTPDTGELFF. As DNA, the CDR3 is TGCAGCGGAGGACAGACCCCGGACACCGGGGAGCTGTTTTTT.

This clonotype was recorded a few times. The J gene is TRBJ2-1, the V gene TRBV3-1, with 11 bases aligning to TRBD2. CDR1 LGHDT and CDR2 YNNKEL come from the germline V gene (reference sequence). The CDR3 is made up of 17 amino acids. V dropped 1 base and J dropped 6; count of bases not matched to a gene: 8. The CDR3 protein is CASSQVVAGGLGNEQFF. CDR3 in DNA: TGTGCCAGCAGCCAAGTGGTAGCGGGAGGGCTCGGCAATGAGCAGTTCTTC.

This clonotype was recorded at least ten times. The chain uses TRBV29-1 and TRBJ1-2, with D possibly matching TRBD1 (5 bases). Germline CDR1 is SQVTM and CDR2 is ANQGSEA. V lost 3 bases and J lost 6, with 8 bases in between. The CDR3 is 11 residues long. This chain's CDR3 is CSVELRDGYTF. DNA of the CDR3: TGCAGCGTTGAGCTCAGGGATGGCTACACCTTC.

This clonotype was detected a few times. V gene TRBV5-8 combines with J gene TRBJ1-6; D is uncertain. Trimming pared 2 bases from V and 7 bases from J, leaving 7 bases between. Germline assignment: CDR1 SGHTS and CDR2 YDEGEE. The CDR3 is made up of 13 amino acids. CDR3 residues: CASSFRTNSPLHF. The CDR3 nucleotides are TGTGCCAGCAGCTTCCGGACCAATTCACCCCTCCACTTT.

The gene calls are TRBV7-9 and TRBJ1-4; TRBD1 aligns across 9 bases. The germline CDR1 and CDR2 sequences are SEHNR and FQNEAQ (reference sequence). The CDR3 loop spans 16 amino acids. The ends lost 4 bases at V and 7 bases at J; junction bases unmatched: 10. DNA for the CDR3: TGTGCCAGCAGCTCCACCGGGACAGGGCCAGGTGAAAAACTGTTTTTT. Protein: CASSSTGTGPGEKLFF.

V usage is TRBV12-3 or TRBV12-4 and J usage is TRBJ2-3; perhaps TRBD2 as D (5 bases). Trimming took off 2 bases at V and 0 bases at J, with 9 bases between the two ends. This CDR3 contains 15 residues. The CDR3 bases are TGTGCCAGCAGTTTAAGGGAGTCTAGCACAGATACGCAGTATTTT. This gives the protein CASSLRESSTDTQYF.

The chain uses TRBV28 and TRBJ1-2; possibly TRBD1 for D (6 bases). The CDR3 totals 14 residues. Trimming removed 2 bases from V and 7 bases from J, with 14 bases in between. Germline-derived CDR1 and CDR2 are MDHEN and SYDVKM. Written as DNA, the CDR3 is TGTGCCAGCAGTTTACCGGACAGCTTTCTTGGCTACACCTTC. Translating it yields CASSLPDSFLGYTF.

The chain links TRBV12-3 or TRBV12-4 to TRBJ1-1; 9 bases line up with TRBD1. This CDR3 has 16 residues. Trimming removed 7 bases from V and 1 base from J; junction bases left unmatched: 10. In nucleotides, the CDR3 is TGTGCCAGCAACGGAGCGGGGACAGGGCCGAACACTGAAGCTTTCTTT. This sequence encodes CASNGAGTGPNTEAFF.

This chain connects TRBV11-2 to TRBJ2-7; D unresolved. Germline CDR1 SGHAT, CDR2 FQNNGV. The CDR3 length is 13 residues. The ends were cut back, 1 base at V and 5 bases at J, with 9 bases in the middle. The CDR3 loop reads CASSLGIWNEQYV. DNA of the CDR3: TGTGCCAGCAGCTTAGGGATCTGGAACGAGCAGTACGTC.

The chain employs TRBV12-3 or TRBV12-4 and TRBJ2-1, with D possibly being TRBD2 (6 bases). The CDR3 has 13 amino acids. Deletions cut 10 bases from V and 2 bases from J, with 12 bases between. CDR3 in amino acids: CANRRVAYNEQFF. The CDR3 DNA reads as TGTGCCAACAGGAGGGTAGCCTACAATGAGCAGTTCTTC.

The rearrangement joins TRBV15 to TRBJ1-5, with a tentative D call TRBD1 (5 bases). V lost 5 bases to trimming and J lost 3 bases, with 8 bases between them. This CDR3 region has 13 residues. The germline V gene encodes CDR1 LNHNV and CDR2 YYDKDF (reference sequence). CDR3 coding DNA: TGTGCCACCAGCGAGACAGTCAATCAGCCCCAGCATTTT. Its protein is CATSETVNQPQHF.